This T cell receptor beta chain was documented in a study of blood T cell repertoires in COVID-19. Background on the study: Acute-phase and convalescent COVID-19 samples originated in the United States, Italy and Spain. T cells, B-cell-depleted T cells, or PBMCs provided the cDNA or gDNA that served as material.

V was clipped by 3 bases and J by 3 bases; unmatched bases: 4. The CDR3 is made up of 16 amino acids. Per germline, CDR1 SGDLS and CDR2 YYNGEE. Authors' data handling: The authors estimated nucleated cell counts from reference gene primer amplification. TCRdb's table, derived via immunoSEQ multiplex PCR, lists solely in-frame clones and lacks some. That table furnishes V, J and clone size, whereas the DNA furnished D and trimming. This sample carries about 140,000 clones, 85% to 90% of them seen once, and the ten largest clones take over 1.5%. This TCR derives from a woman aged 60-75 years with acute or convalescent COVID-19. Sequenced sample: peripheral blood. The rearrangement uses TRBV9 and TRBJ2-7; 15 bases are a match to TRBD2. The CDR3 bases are TGTGCCAGCAGCGGGACTAGCGGGGGGGCGATCTACGAGCAGTACTTC. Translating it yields CASSGTSGGAIYEQYF. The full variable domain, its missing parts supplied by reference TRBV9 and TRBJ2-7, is DSGVTQTPKHLITATGQRVTLRCSPRSGDLSVYWYQQSLDQGLQFLIQYYNGEERAKGNILERFSAQQFPDLHSELNLSSLELGDSALYFCASSGTSGGAIYEQYFGPGTRLTVT.